A single sample gave rise to the 17 T cell receptor beta chains below, sequenced in a study of T-cell memory formation after mild COVID-19. TCRdb independently ran MiXCR on the 5' RACE reads; one entry per CDR3 protein. Here the sample spans about 240,000 distinct CDR3 sequences, over 8.5% being singletons. Material for sequencing was PBMCs or a T cell subset sorted from them (not recorded which). These receptors were collected from a man in his late teens or twenties who had mild COVID-19 (a few samples of this study predate the infection). Cell type and time point are not known.

This clonotype was counted between two and nine times. V gene TRBV10-3 combines with J gene TRBJ2-3; D gene ambiguous. The CDR3 runs to 11 residues. Germline V gene data show CDR1 as ENHRY and CDR2 as SYGVKD. Trimming left V 9 bases short and J 4 bases short, with 8 bases between. For the CDR3, the DNA is TGTGCCATTAAGGTGGCAGATACGCAGTATTTT. This gives the protein CAIKVADTQYF.

This clonotype was observed many times. The rearrangement links TRBV5-1 to TRBJ2-7; perhaps TRBD1 as D (6 bases). Deletions cut 3 bases from V and 4 bases from J, with 17 bases between. CDR3 size: 15 residues. Per germline, CDR1 SGHRS and CDR2 YFSETQ. The CDR3 protein is CASSWSRQGPYEQYF. CDR3 bases: TGCGCCAGCAGCTGGTCTAGGCAGGGGCCGTACGAGCAGTACTTC.

This clonotype was seen only a few times. The V and J genes are TRBV3-1 and TRBJ2-4; D remains ambiguous. Deletions cut 8 bases from V and 4 bases from J, with 15 bases between. CDR1 is LGHDT and CDR2 is YNNKEL in the germline V gene (reference sequence). The CDR3 length is 14 residues. CDR3 in DNA: TGTGCCAGCTCCTCCTCATTTGGGAAAAACATTCAGTACTTC. This gives the protein CASSSSFGKNIQYF.

The chain uses TRBV5-1 and TRBJ2-1; D gene uncertain. This CDR3 is built from 13 residues. CDR1 is SGHRS and CDR2 is YFSETQ in the germline V gene. V shed 2 bases and J shed 6 bases, with 9 bases lying between them. The CDR3 sequence is CASSLPLSNEQFF. The CDR3 coding sequence is TGCGCCAGCAGCTTACCGCTAAGCAATGAGCAGTTCTTC.

This clonotype was counted a few times. As DNA, the CDR3 is TGTGCCAGCAGCTCCGACAGGGGACAAGAGACCCAGTACTTC. It codes for CASSSDRGQETQYF. This sequence joins TRBV13 and TRBJ2-5, with 8 bases fitting TRBD1. The ends lost 4 bases at V and 2 bases at J; junction bases unmatched: 3. CDR1 and CDR2 (germline): PRHDT, FYEKMQ (reference sequence). The CDR3 is 14 residues long.

The sample holds a few counts of this clonotype. The rearrangement links TRBV6-2 or TRBV6-3 to TRBJ2-2, with D unresolved. The CDR3 has 14 amino acids. Germline CDR1 and CDR2: MNHEY and SVGEGT. Trimming took off 6 bases at V and 3 bases at J, with 11 bases between the two ends. The CDR3 here is CASSSATYTGELFF. The DNA of the CDR3 is TGTGCCAGCAGCTCAGCCACATACACCGGGGAGCTGTTTTTT.

This clonotype was counted a few times. This CDR3 reads CSAYAPGQSTEEGYTF. CDR3 DNA: TGCAGTGCGTATGCCCCGGGACAGTCCACGGAAGAGGGCTACACCTTC. The rearrangement uses TRBV20-1 and TRBJ1-2; 7 bases are a match to TRBD1. The germline V gene encodes CDR1 DFQATT and CDR2 SNEGSKA (reference sequence). This CDR3 spans 16 amino acids. Germline trimming cut 6 bases from V and 8 bases from J; bases unmatched to any gene: 21.

This clonotype was counted only a few times. The chain joins TRBV20-1 to TRBJ2-5; no clear D gene. The CDR3 runs 12 residues. CDR1 DFQATT and CDR2 SNEGSKA come from the germline V gene (reference sequence). V gave up 0 bases and J gave up 3 bases, with 5 bases separating them. DNA for the CDR3: TGCAGTGCTAGAGAGGTTGAAGAGACCCAGTACTTC. Its translation is CSAREVEETQYF.

The chain has TRBV5-1 and TRBJ2-5; D gene uncertain. Trimming pared 4 bases from V and 1 base from J, leaving 11 bases between. Germline CDR1 is SGHRS and CDR2 is YFSETQ. The CDR3 contains 14 residues. This CDR3 is CASSIERSQETQYF. Written as DNA, the CDR3 is TGCGCCAGCAGCATTGAAAGGAGCCAAGAGACCCAGTACTTC.

This rearrangement joins TRBV4-1 to TRBJ2-7, with D perhaps matching TRBD1 (6 bases). Germline CDR1 is MGHRA and CDR2 is YSYEKL. The CDR3 has 15 amino acids. V dropped 0 bases and J dropped 3 bases, with 12 bases sitting between them. The CDR3: CASSQDNRELYEQYF. In DNA, the CDR3 is TGCGCCAGCAGCCAAGATAACAGGGAGCTCTACGAGCAGTACTTC.

The chain links TRBV11-2 to TRBJ2-3, with 7 positions matching TRBD2. CDR1 SGHAT and CDR2 FQNNGV come from the germline V gene. J lost 4 bases, V lost 8 bases, and 12 bases had no gene match. The CDR3 is 15 amino acids. The CDR3 region has the DNA TGTGCCAGCTACCACCCTGGGAGGGGAGCAGATACGCAGTATTTT. Translating it yields CASYHPGRGADTQYF.

V and J are TRBV12-3 or TRBV12-4 and TRBJ2-4; 8 bases are shared with TRBD2. This CDR3 contains 14 residues. Germline trimming cut 7 bases from V and 3 bases from J; bases unmatched to any gene: 5. CDR3 DNA sequence: TGTGCCAGCACGGGAGGGAAGGGCAAAAACATTCAGTACTTC. Translation: CASTGGKGKNIQYF.

The gene calls are TRBV30 and TRBJ2-3; D gene unclear. Trimming stripped 0 bases from V and 1 base from J, with 11 bases between. Germline CDR1 GTSNPN, CDR2 SVGIG (reference sequence). The CDR3 is made up of 15 amino acids. DNA of the CDR3: TGTGCCTGGAGTGTACCTGGCGGTCGCACAGATACGCAGTATTTT. Encoded protein: CAWSVPGGRTDTQYF. The full variable domain, with the rest looked up from reference TRBV30 and TRBJ2-3, is SQTIHQWPATLVQPVGSPLSLECTVEGTSNPNLYWYRQAAGRGLQLLFYSVGIGQISSEVPQNLSASRPQDRQFILSSKKLLLSDSGFYLCAWSVPGGRTDTQYFGPGTRLTVL.

This rearrangement joins TRBV10-3 to TRBJ2-5; 8 positions match TRBD2. Per the germline V gene, CDR1 is ENHRY and CDR2 is SYGVKD. CDR3 length: 15 residues. The junction had 5 bases not matched to a gene; V was cut back by 0 bases and J by 5 bases. The CDR3 spells CAISESISGAETQYF. The CDR3 DNA reads as TGTGCCATCAGTGAGTCCATTAGCGGGGCGGAGACCCAGTACTTC.

There are a few counts of this clonotype. The V gene is TRBV9, the J gene TRBJ1-1; 9 bases are a match to TRBD1. The germline gives CDR1 SGDLS, CDR2 YYNGEE. The junction had 3 bases not matched to a gene; V was cut back by 0 bases and J by 3 bases. The length of the CDR3 is 15 residues. CDR3 DNA sequence: TGTGCCAGCAGCGTAGAAGGACAGGGGTACACTGAAGCTTTCTTT. Translated: CASSVEGQGYTEAFF.

CDR3 sequence (DNA): TGTGCCAGCAGCACCCGACAGGCCCAGCCCCAGCATTTT. Translation: CASSTRQAQPQHF. The rearrangement joins TRBV7-2 to TRBJ1-5; tentative D call: TRBD1 (6 bases). This CDR3 is built from 13 residues. V was trimmed by 5 bases and J by 7 bases, leaving 12 bases between them. Germline CDR1 is SGHTA and CDR2 is FQGNSA.

This clonotype has ten or more counts. The rearrangement uses TRBV7-2 and TRBJ2-7; D perhaps matches TRBD1 (6 bases). Looked up from germline, CDR1 is SGHTA and CDR2 is FQGNSA. The CDR3 is made up of 12 amino acids. V lost 4 bases and J 3 bases, leaving 7 bases between the germline ends. CDR3 sequence (DNA): TGTGCCAGCAGCTCGGGACACTACGAGCAGTACTTC. Encoded protein: CASSSGHYEQYF.